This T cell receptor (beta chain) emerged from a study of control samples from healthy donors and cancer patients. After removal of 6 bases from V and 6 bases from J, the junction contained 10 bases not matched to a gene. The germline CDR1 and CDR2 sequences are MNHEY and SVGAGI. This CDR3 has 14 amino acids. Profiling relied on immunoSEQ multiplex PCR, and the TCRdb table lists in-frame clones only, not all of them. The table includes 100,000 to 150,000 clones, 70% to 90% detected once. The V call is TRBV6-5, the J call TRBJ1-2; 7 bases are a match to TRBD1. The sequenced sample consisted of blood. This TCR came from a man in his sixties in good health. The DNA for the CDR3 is TGTGCCAGCAGATCCATCGACAGGGAGAATGGCTACACCTTC. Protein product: CASRSIDRENGYTF.